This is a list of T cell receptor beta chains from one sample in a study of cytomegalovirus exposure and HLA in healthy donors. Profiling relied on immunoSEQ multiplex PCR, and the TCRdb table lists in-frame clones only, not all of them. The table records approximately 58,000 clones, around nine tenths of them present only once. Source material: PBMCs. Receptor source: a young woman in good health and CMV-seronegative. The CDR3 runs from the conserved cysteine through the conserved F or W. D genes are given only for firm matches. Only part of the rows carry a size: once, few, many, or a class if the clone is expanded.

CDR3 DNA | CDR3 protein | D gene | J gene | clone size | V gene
TGCGCCAGCAGCTTGGGGGCTAGCGGATACACAGATACGCAGTATTTT | CASSLGASGYTDTQYF | TRBD2 | TRBJ2-3 | . | TRBV5-1
TGTGCCAGCAGCTTGCGCACAGGAGTTCTTGAAAAACTGTTTTTT | CASSLRTGVLEKLFF | . | TRBJ1-4 | . | TRBV5-6
TGTGCCAGCTCTTGGCAGCGAAACACAGATACGCAGTATTTT | CASSWQRNTDTQYF | . | TRBJ2-3 | . | TRBV7-2
TGCGCCAGCAGCTTTTACCCTGGGATAGCGGGTAGCTCTGGGGCCAACGTCCTGACTTTC | CASSFYPGIAGSSGANVLTF | TRBD2 | TRBJ2-6 | . | TRBV5-1
TGCGCCAGCAGCCAGGGGCTTCAAGAGACCCAGTACTTC | CASSQGLQETQYF | . | TRBJ2-5 | . | TRBV4-1
TGTGCCAGCAGCTTAGTTGGAGGGGGCCATGGCTACACCTTC | CASSLVGGGHGYTF | TRBD1 | TRBJ1-2 | . | TRBV7-1
TGTGCCAGCAGTTTATTAAGTGGACAGGGGAGGAATACGCAGTATTTT | CASSLLSGQGRNTQYF | TRBD1 | TRBJ2-3 | . | TRBV28
TGTGCCAGCAGTGAAAAAACCGGACAGGGATTCACAGATACGCAGTATTTT | CASSEKTGQGFTDTQYF | TRBD1 | TRBJ2-3 | . | TRBV6-1
TGTGCCAGCAGGAAAGGGCTAGCGGGAGACGTAGATACGCAGTATTTT | CASRKGLAGDVDTQYF | TRBD2 | TRBJ2-3 | . | TRBV7-2
TGCGCCAGCAGCCAAGATACAACACGGGGCTCCTACGAGCAGTACTTC | CASSQDTTRGSYEQYF | . | TRBJ2-7 | few | TRBV4-1
TGTGCCAGCAGTTCCCCTCCAGGAGGAATTGGGGAGCTGTTTTTT | CASSSPPGGIGELFF | . | TRBJ2-2 | . | TRBV28
TGTGCCAGCAGTCTTTGGAATACAGGAGGGTTGGGAACTGAAGCTTTCTTT | CASSLWNTGGLGTEAFF | . | TRBJ1-1 | . | TRBV27
TGTGCCAGCAGCCTGACTAGCGGGGGAGCCAATGAGCAGTTCTTC | CASSLTSGGANEQFF | TRBD2 | TRBJ2-1 | . | TRBV7-9
TGTGCCAGCAGCCCGGGACAGGGAGCAGGTACGCAGTATTTT | CASSPGQGAGTQYF | TRBD1 | TRBJ2-3 | . | TRBV7-2
TGTGCCAGCTCACCTGCGCGGACAGCTAATCAGCCCCAGCATTTT | CASSPARTANQPQHF | . | TRBJ1-5 | few | TRBV18
TGTGCCTGGAGTGTAAACAGGGGCCAGCCCCAGCATTTT | CAWSVNRGQPQHF | TRBD1 | TRBJ1-5 | . | TRBV30
TGTGCCAGCAGTGCGATAGCGGGAGGTCCCTACGAGCAGTACTTC | CASSAIAGGPYEQYF | TRBD2 | TRBJ2-7 | once | TRBV6-5
TGTGCCAGCAATTCCGGGACAGGGGGCGGGGCTGAAGCTTTCTTT | CASNSGTGGGAEAFF | TRBD1 | TRBJ1-1 | once | TRBV28
TGTGCCAGCAGCCTTAGCGGGAGTGATGAGCAGTTCTTC | CASSLSGSDEQFF | TRBD2 | TRBJ2-1 | . | TRBV7-3
TGTGCCAGCAGCCCCCTCGCGGGGGGAAACCCCTACAATGAGCAGTTCTTC | CASSPLAGGNPYNEQFF | TRBD2 | TRBJ2-1 | once | TRBV28
TGTGCCAGCAATCCATGGAGGGGGCCCGAGCAGTACTTC | CASNPWRGPEQYF | . | TRBJ2-7 | . | TRBV6-1
TGTGCCAGCAGCGATTCCTCGGGGACAGCCTACAATGAGCAGTTCTTC | CASSDSSGTAYNEQFF | TRBD1 | TRBJ2-1 | . | TRBV7-9
TGTGCCAGCAGCTTAGGTTCGGAGGGTAATGAGCAGTTCTTC | CASSLGSEGNEQFF | . | TRBJ2-1 | . | TRBV7-3
TGCAGCGCCCGCAACAGGGGGCTTAGCGGATCGATAGCCTACACCTTC | CSARNRGLSGSIAYTF | TRBD1 | TRBJ1-2 | . | TRBV29-1
TGTGCCAGCGCGGGGGTTGGGGGCGACGCGGTCACCATATATTTT | CASAGVGGDAVTIYF | . | TRBJ1-3 | . | TRBV9
TGTGCTAGTGGTTTGGGGGCCAGGGAACTGTTTTTT | CASGLGARELFF | . | TRBJ1-4 | . | TRBV12-5
TGCGCCAGCAGCCAAGGTACTAGCGGGACGAACAATGAGCAGTTCTTC | CASSQGTSGTNNEQFF | TRBD2 | TRBJ2-1 | . | TRBV4-1
TGTGCCAGCTCACCGGGGCAGGGGAGGGACGAGCAGTACTTC | CASSPGQGRDEQYF | . | TRBJ2-7 | . | TRBV18
TGTGCCTGGTCGATAGACATCGGGAAGACCCAGTACTTC | CAWSIDIGKTQYF | . | TRBJ2-5 | . | TRBV30
TGTGCCAGCAGCGTAGGCCCTAGCCCTAACAATGAGCAGTTCTTC | CASSVGPSPNNEQFF | . | TRBJ2-1 | . | TRBV9
TGTGCCAGTACGACATCCGTCTATGGCTACACCTTC | CASTTSVYGYTF | . | TRBJ1-2 | . | TRBV19
TGCGCCAGCAGCCAGCAGAGGGAAGTAGGTGGCTACACCTTC | CASSQQREVGGYTF | . | TRBJ1-2 | . | TRBV4-3
TGTGCCAGCAGTATAAGACAGGCAGCTGAAGCTTTCTTT | CASSIRQAAEAFF | . | TRBJ1-1 | . | TRBV28
TGTGCCAGCAGTTACTTGGACAATGAGCAGTTCTTC | CASSYLDNEQFF | . | TRBJ2-1 | . | TRBV2
TGTGCCAGCAGCCTGACCTCTTCTAGCTCCTACGAGCAGTACTTC | CASSLTSSSSYEQYF | . | TRBJ2-7 | . | TRBV5-8
TGTGCCAGCAGTTTGGACAGGGACCAGCCCCAGCATTTT | CASSLDRDQPQHF | TRBD1 | TRBJ1-5 | . | TRBV2
TGCGCCAGCAGGGCCCTTTCCTCCTACAATGAGCAGTTCTTC | CASRALSSYNEQFF | . | TRBJ2-1 | . | TRBV5-1
TGTGCCAGCAGCCAAAACAGGGGCCCCGCAGATACGCAGTATTTT | CASSQNRGPADTQYF | TRBD1 | TRBJ2-3 | . | TRBV4-2
TGTGCCAGCAGCTTAGGTCAGGGAACCACTGAAGCTTTCTTT | CASSLGQGTTEAFF | . | TRBJ1-1 | . | TRBV7-8
TGTGCCAGCAGCACATCACAGGCGCAGTACTTC | CASSTSQAQYF | . | TRBJ2-7 | once | TRBV6-1
TGTGCCAGCAGCCTGAGTGGGGTACAGGGGGCGCGTGGCTCTGGCTACACCTTC | CASSLSGVQGARGSGYTF | TRBD1 | TRBJ1-2 | . | TRBV7-3
TGTGCCAGCAGTTTACAAAGCAATCAGCCCCAGCATTTT | CASSLQSNQPQHF | . | TRBJ1-5 | few | TRBV28
TGTGCAAGTCGCCCCGGGACTAGCGGGGGCAATGAGCAGTTCTTC | CASRPGTSGGNEQFF | . | TRBJ2-1 | . | TRBV12-2
TGTGCCAGCTCACCCGGGAGTGCTGCAGATACGCAGTATTTT | CASSPGSAADTQYF | . | TRBJ2-3 | few | TRBV18
TGTGCCAGCAGTGAAGCGCGGGGGCTAGCCAAAAACATTCAGTACTTC | CASSEARGLAKNIQYF | . | TRBJ2-4 | . | TRBV6-1
TGTGCCAGCAGCCCCTGGGTAGGTGGGGCCAACAATGAGCAGTTCTTC | CASSPWVGGANNEQFF | . | TRBJ2-1 | . | TRBV7-7
TGTGCCACCAGCAGAGGACAGGGGGCCAGCGAGCAGTACTTC | CATSRGQGASEQYF | TRBD1 | TRBJ2-7 | . | TRBV15
TGTGCCAGCAGTTTATCTCAGGGGAGAGAAAAACTGTTTTTT | CASSLSQGREKLFF | . | TRBJ1-4 | once | TRBV27
TGTGCCAGCAGCTTCCGACCGAAGGAGGTGAACACTGAAGCTTTCTTT | CASSFRPKEVNTEAFF | . | TRBJ1-1 | . | TRBV7-9
TGTGCCAGCAGGGGGAAAGTCGACAGGGTTGGTGGCTACACCTTC | CASRGKVDRVGGYTF | TRBD1 | TRBJ1-2 | . | TRBV7-9
TGTGCCAGCAGTTACGGCGGGGGCTTAACTGGGGCCAACGTCCTGACTTTC | CASSYGGGLTGANVLTF | . | TRBJ2-6 | . | TRBV2
TGTGCCAGCAAGGTTGAAGCGTTGACCTACGAGCAGTACTTC | CASKVEALTYEQYF | . | TRBJ2-7 | . | TRBV2
TGCGCCAGCAGCTTGGAAGGGACTAGCTCCTACAATGAGCAGTTCTTC | CASSLEGTSSYNEQFF | TRBD2 | TRBJ2-1 | . | TRBV5-1
TGTGCCAGCTCTCGTGACAGCACTCAGCCCCAGCATTTT | CASSRDSTQPQHF | . | TRBJ1-5 | . | TRBV18
TGTGCCAGCAGCCCCCGAGACAATCCCGGGACAGGGGGCAAGGGAGCTTTCTTT | CASSPRDNPGTGGKGAFF | TRBD1 | TRBJ1-1 | . | TRBV9
TGTGCCAGCAGTTACGCGGCAGGGGGAAGAAACACTGAAGCTTTCTTT | CASSYAAGGRNTEAFF | TRBD1 | TRBJ1-1 | . | TRBV6-5
TGTGCCAGCAGACACACAATCTATGGCTACACCTTC | CASRHTIYGYTF | . | TRBJ1-2 | . | TRBV27
TGTGCCAGCAGCTTTGACGGACTGGCCTACGAGCAGTACTTC | CASSFDGLAYEQYF | . | TRBJ2-7 | . | TRBV7-8
TGTGCCAGCAGCGCCGGGACTAGCGGGAGACATGCATACAATGAGCAGTTCTTC | CASSAGTSGRHAYNEQFF | TRBD2 | TRBJ2-1 | . | TRBV9
TGTGCCATCAGTGAGTCCAGGGTATCGAACACTGAAGCTTTCTTT | CAISESRVSNTEAFF | . | TRBJ1-1 | . | TRBV10-3